The clone carrying this TCR beta chain was observed at least ten times. The antigen remains undetermined. V was cut by 7 bases and J by 5 bases, with 10 bases left in between. CDR1 and CDR2 from the germline V gene are SGHDT and YYEEEE. This CDR3 region has 11 residues. The data were taken from a study of CD8 T cells in ankylosing spondylitis. TCRdb itself ran the 5' RACE reads through MiXCR, one entry per CDR3 protein. The data contain about 240,000 distinct CDR3 sequences, roughly 8.6% of them singletons. Study conclusions and caveats: Relatively rare in peripheral blood, disease-linked clones were also CD8+.

The clonotype originates from a male donor with ankylosing spondylitis or in good health (not recorded which). The specimen sequenced was blood, either unsorted or a sorted T cell fraction (not recorded which). V is TRBV5-6 and J is TRBJ2-7; D gene uncertain. The CDR3 coding sequence is TGTGCCAGCTCGCGAACTCACGAGCAGTACTTC. This gives the protein CASSRTHEQYF.